This T cell receptor beta chain originates from a study of blood T cell repertoires in COVID-19. Generated by immunoSEQ multiplex PCR, the TCRdb table keeps only in-frame clones and is missing some. The sample holds 200,000 to 300,000 clones, roughly 81% seen once. V lost 4 bases, J lost 9 bases, and 11 bases lay in between. Germline V gene data show CDR1 as MNHEY and CDR2 as SVGEGT. This CDR3 has 12 amino acids. The sequence was obtained from a woman aged 80 or over with COVID-19, enrolled during active disease. The gene calls are TRBV6-2 or TRBV6-3 and TRBJ2-3, with a possible D match to TRBD2 (6 bases). The specimen sequenced was peripheral blood. The CDR3 DNA reads as TGTGCCAGCAGTTGGGGCCGGGGGACGCAGTATTTT. Protein sequence: CASSWGRGTQYF.